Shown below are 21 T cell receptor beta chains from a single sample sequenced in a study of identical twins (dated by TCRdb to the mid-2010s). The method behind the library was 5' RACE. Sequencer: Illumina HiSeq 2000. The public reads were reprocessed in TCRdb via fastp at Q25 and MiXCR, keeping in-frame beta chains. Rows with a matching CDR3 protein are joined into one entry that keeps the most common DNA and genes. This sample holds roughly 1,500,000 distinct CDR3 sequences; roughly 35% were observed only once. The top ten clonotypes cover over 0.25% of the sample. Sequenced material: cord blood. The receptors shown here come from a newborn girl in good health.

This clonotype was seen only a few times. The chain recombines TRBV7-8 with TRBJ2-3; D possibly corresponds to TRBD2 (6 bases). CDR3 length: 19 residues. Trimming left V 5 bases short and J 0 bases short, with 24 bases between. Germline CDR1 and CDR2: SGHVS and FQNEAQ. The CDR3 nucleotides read TGTGCCAGCAGCCAAGTTAGGCTAGCGATCCCCTCTAGCACAGATACGCAGTATTTT. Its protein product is CASSQVRLAIPSSTDTQYF. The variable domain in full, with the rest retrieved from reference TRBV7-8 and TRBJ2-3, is GAGVSQSPRYKVAKRGQDVALRCDPISGHVSLFWYQQALGQGPEFLTYFQNEAQLDKSGLPSDRFFAERPEGSVSTLKIQRTQQEDSAVYLCASSQVRLAIPSSTDTQYFGPGTRLTVL.

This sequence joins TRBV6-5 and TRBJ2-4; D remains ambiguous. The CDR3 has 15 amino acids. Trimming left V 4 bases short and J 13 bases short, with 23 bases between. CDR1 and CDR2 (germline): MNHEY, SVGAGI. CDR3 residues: CASSFRPRKGHKQYF. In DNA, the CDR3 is TGTGCCAGCAGTTTCCGACCGAGAAAGGGTCACAAGCAGTACTTC.

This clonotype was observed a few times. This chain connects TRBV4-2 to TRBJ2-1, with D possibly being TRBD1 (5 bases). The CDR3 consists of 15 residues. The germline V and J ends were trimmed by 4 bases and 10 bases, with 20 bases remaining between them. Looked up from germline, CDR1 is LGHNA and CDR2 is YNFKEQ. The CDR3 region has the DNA TGTGCCAGCAGCCTTTTGGGTCAGGGCCGTGAGGAGCAGTTCTTC. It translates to CASSLLGQGREEQFF.

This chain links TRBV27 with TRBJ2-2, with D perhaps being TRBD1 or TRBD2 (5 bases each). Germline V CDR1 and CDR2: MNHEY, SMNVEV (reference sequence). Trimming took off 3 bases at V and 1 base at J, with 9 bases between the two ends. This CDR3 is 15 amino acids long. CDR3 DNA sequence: TGTGCCAGCAGTTTTTTGGGGGAGAACACCGGGGAGCTGTTTTTT. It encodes CASSFLGENTGELFF.

The CDR3 protein is CASSLSGQVGYTF. The CDR3 nucleotides read TGTGCCAGCAGTTTATCAGGACAGGTTGGCTACACCTTC. J is TRBJ1-2 and V is TRBV27; 7 nucleotides line up with TRBD1. This CDR3 is 13 amino acids long. Germline V lookup: CDR1 MNHEY, CDR2 SMNVEV (reference sequence). V gave up 0 bases and J gave up 7 bases; unmatched junction bases: 2.

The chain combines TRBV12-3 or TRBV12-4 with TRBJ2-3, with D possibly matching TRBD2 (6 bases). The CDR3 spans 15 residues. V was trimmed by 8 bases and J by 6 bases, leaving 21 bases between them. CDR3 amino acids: CASSYRAGPADTQYF. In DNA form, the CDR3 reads TGTGCCAGCTCATATCGGGCGGGACCCGCGGATACGCAGTATTTT.

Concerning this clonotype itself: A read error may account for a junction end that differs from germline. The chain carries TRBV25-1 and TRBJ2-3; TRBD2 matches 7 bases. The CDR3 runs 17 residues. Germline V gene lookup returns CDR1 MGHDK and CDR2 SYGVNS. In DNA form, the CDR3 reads TGTGCCTGCAGTGAATTAAACCCACCAGGGAGGGCAGATACGCAGTATTTT. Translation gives CACSELNPPGRADTQYF.

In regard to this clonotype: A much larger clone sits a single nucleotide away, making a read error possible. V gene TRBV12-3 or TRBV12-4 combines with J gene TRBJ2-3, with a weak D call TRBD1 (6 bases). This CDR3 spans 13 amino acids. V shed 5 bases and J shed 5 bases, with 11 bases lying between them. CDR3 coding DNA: TGTGCCAGCAGTGTACCCAGGGGAGATACGCAGTATTTT. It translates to CASSVPRGDTQYF.

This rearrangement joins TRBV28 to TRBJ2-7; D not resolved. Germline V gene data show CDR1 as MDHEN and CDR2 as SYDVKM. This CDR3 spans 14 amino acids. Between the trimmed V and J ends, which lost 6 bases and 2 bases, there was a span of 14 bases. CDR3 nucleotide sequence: TGTGCCAGCAGCCCGATTTCGTTCGCCTACGAGCAGTACTTC. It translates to CASSPISFAYEQYF. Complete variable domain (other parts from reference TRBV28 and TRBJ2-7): DVKVTQSSRYLVKRTGEKVFLECVQDMDHENMFWYRQDPGLGLRLIYFSYDVKMKEKGDIPEGYSVSREKKERFSLILESASTNQTSMYLCASSPISFAYEQYFGPGTRLTVT.

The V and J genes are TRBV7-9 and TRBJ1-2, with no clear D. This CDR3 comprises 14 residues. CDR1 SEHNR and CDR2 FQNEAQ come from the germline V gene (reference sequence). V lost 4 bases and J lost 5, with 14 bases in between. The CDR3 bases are TGTGCCAGCAGCTCCTTCGGCAGGTCTTATGGCTACACCTTC. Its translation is CASSSFGRSYGYTF.

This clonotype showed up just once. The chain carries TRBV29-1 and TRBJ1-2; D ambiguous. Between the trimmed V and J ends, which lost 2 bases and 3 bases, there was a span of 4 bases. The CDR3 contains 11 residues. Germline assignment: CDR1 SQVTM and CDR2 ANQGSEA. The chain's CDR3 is CSVERYYGYTF. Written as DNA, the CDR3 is TGCAGCGTTGAACGATACTATGGCTACACCTTC.

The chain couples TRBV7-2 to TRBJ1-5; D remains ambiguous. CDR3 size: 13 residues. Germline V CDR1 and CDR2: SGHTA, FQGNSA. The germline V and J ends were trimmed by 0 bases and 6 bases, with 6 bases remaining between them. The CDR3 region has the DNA TGTGCCAGCAGCTTAGCGAACAGTCAGCCCCAGCATTTT. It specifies CASSLANSQPQHF.

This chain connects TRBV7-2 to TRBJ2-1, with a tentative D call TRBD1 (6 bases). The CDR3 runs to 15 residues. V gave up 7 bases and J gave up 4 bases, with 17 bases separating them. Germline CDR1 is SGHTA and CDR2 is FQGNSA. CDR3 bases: TGTGCCAGCACTTTTCAGGGGTTGGGGTACAATGAGCAGTTCTTC. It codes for CASTFQGLGYNEQFF. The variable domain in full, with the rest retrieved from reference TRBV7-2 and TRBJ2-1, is GAGVSQSPSNKVTEKGKDVELRCDPISGHTALYWYRQSLGQGLEFLIYFQGNSAPDKSGLPSDRFSAERTGGSVSTLTIQRTQQEDSAVYLCASTFQGLGYNEQFFGPGTRLTVL.

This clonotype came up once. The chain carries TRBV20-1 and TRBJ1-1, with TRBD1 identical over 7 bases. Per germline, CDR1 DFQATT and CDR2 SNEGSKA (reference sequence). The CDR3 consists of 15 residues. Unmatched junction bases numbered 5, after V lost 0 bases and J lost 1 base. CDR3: CSARDFDRANTEAFF. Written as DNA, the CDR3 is TGCAGTGCTAGAGATTTCGACAGGGCGAACACTGAAGCTTTCTTT.

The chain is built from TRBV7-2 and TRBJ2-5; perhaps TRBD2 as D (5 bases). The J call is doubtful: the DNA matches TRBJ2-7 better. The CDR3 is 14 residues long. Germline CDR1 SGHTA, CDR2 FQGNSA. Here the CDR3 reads CASSLERVLDEQYF. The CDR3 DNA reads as TGTGCCAGCAGCTTAGAGAGGGTATTGGACGAGCAGTACTTC.

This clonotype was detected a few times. The CDR3 DNA reads as TGCGCCAGCAGCTTGGGGTACCCGGATACGCAGTATTTT. Its translation: CASSLGYPDTQYF. The chain employs TRBV5-1 and TRBJ2-3; D not certain. The CDR3 has 13 amino acids. V was trimmed by 0 bases and J by 6 bases, leaving 8 bases between them. In germline, CDR1 is SGHRS, CDR2 YFSETQ.

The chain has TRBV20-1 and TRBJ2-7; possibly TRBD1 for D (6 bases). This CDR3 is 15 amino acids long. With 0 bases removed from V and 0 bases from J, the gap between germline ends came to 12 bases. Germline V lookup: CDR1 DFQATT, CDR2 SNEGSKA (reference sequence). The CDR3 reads CSARDSGQSSYEQYF. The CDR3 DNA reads TGCAGTGCTAGAGATTCGGGACAAAGCTCCTACGAGCAGTACTTC.

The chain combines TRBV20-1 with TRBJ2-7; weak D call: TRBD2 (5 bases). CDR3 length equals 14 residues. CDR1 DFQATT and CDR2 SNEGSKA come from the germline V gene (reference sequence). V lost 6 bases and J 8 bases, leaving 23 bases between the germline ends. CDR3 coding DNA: TGCAGTGCCCACTTTCCGGGAAGAATCAACAAGCAGTACTTC. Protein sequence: CSAHFPGRINKQYF.

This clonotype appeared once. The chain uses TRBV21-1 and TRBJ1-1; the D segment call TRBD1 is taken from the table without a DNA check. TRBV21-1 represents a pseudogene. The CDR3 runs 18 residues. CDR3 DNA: TGTGCCAGCAGCAAGTCGGGCAGGGAGGAAAGGGGTACCACTGAAGCTTTCTTT. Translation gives CASSKSGREERGTTEAFF.

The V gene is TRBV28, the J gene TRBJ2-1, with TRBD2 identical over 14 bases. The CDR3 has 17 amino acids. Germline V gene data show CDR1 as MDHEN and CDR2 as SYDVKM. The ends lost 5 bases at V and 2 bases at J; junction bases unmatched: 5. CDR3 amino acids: CASSPGTSGSPYNEQFF. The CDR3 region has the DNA TGTGCCAGCAGTCCTGGGACTAGCGGGAGTCCCTACAATGAGCAGTTCTTC.

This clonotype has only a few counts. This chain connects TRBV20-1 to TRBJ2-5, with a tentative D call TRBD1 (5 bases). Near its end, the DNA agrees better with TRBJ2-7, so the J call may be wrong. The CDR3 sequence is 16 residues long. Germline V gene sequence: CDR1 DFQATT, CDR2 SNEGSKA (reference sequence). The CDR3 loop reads CSARLWGHQSDYEQYF. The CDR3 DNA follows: TGCAGTGCTAGACTGTGGGGCCACCAGTCTGACTACGAGCAGTACTTC.